This passage covers 29 T cell receptor beta chains from one sample sequenced in a study of OX40 agonist ivuxolimab in advanced cancers. Some clones are missing from TCRdb's copy, which holds only in-frame ones; the method was immunoSEQ multiplex PCR. The profile shows roughly 35,000 clones, around 92% of them singletons. Sample: CD4+ or CD8+ T cells sorted from blood, taken in a trial of the OX40 agonist ivuxolimab. These receptors came from an adult with an advanced solid tumor such as melanoma, head and neck, liver or kidney cancer.

The gene calls are TRBV14 and TRBJ1-1; D might be TRBD1 (5 bases). This CDR3 has 13 residues. Germline V gene sequence: CDR1 SGHDN, CDR2 FVKESK. V lost 4 bases and J 3 bases, leaving 9 bases between the germline ends. DNA of the CDR3: TGTGCCAGCAGCCTGGGACGGTACACTGAAGCTTTCTTT. It codes for CASSLGRYTEAFF.

The gene calls are TRBV28 and TRBJ2-7, with 8 bases identical to TRBD2. The length of the CDR3 is 14 residues. Trimming took 5 bases from V and 0 from J; bases not matched to a gene: 3. CDR1 and CDR2 (germline): MDHEN, SYDVKM. CDR3 amino acids: CASSPGTSSYEQYF. The CDR3 DNA reads as TGTGCCAGCAGTCCCGGGACTAGCTCCTACGAGCAGTACTTC.

The chain carries TRBV7-9 and TRBJ1-1; 7 bases line up with TRBD1. V shed 6 bases, J shed 4 bases, and the junction held 8 bases outside the gene matches. The CDR3 consists of 14 residues. Germline CDR1 reads SEHNR; CDR2 reads FQNEAQ (reference sequence). CDR3 loop: CASRLGGDATEAFF. CDR3 DNA sequence: TGTGCCAGCAGACTAGGGGGCGACGCCACTGAAGCTTTCTTT.

This clone came up once. The chain has TRBV27 and TRBJ2-1; 12 positions agree with TRBD2. This CDR3 is built from 16 residues. Germline CDR1 MNHEY, CDR2 SMNVEV (reference sequence). With V trimmed by 3 bases and J by 6 bases, 6 bases remained unmatched. CDR3 in DNA: TGTGCCAGCAGTTTGATCGGGACTAGCGGGTCCAATGAGCAGTTCTTC. It codes for CASSLIGTSGSNEQFF.

This chain joins TRBV11-2 and TRBJ2-3; 10 nucleotides match TRBD2. V shed 1 base, J shed 7 bases, and the junction held 5 bases outside the gene matches. The CDR3 totals 15 residues. Germline V CDR1 and CDR2: SGHAT, FQNNGV. DNA for the CDR3: TGTGCCAGCAGCTTAGTAGCTAGCGGGAGTTATACGCAGTATTTT. Its translation is CASSLVASGSYTQYF.

The rearrangement joins TRBV6-5 to TRBJ1-2, with D possibly TRBD1 on 5 matching bases. The CDR3 length is 11 residues. V lost 2 bases and J 8 bases, leaving 6 bases between the germline ends. The germline V gene has CDR1 MNHEY and CDR2 SVGAGI. The CDR3 DNA reads as TGTGCCAGCAGTTACGGGACGGGCTACACCTTC. It translates to CASSYGTGYTF.

CDR3 loop: CAWSLGSWGNEQFF. CDR3 coding DNA: TGTGCCTGGAGTCTAGGTAGTTGGGGGAATGAGCAGTTCTTC. The chain couples TRBV30 to TRBJ2-1, with D perhaps assigned TRBD1 or TRBD2 (5 bases each). CDR3 length: 14 amino acids. Germline CDR1 is GTSNPN and CDR2 is SVGIG (reference sequence). V dropped 2 bases and J dropped 7 bases, with 15 bases sitting between them.

V and J are TRBV29-1 and TRBJ2-2; a weak D match, TRBD1 (6 bases). V gave up 6 bases and J gave up 6 bases, with 11 bases separating them. The CDR3 is 12 amino acids. From germline, CDR1 is SQVTM and CDR2 ANQGSEA. The CDR3 reads CSVPGQPGELFF. The CDR3 coding sequence is TGCAGCGTCCCCGGACAGCCCGGGGAGCTGTTTTTT.

This clone was detected only a few times. The rearrangement joins TRBV11-2 to TRBJ2-1; D gene unclear. V lost 4 bases and J 8 bases, leaving 6 bases between the germline ends. Germline-derived CDR1 and CDR2 are SGHAT and FQNNGV. CDR3 length equals 11 residues. The CDR3 protein is CASSSPDEQFF. The CDR3 DNA reads TGTGCCAGCAGCTCCCCGGATGAGCAGTTCTTC.

CDR3 region: CASSLEGQGILNTEAFF. CDR3 nucleotide sequence: TGCGCCAGCAGCTTGGAGGGTCAGGGGATTTTGAACACTGAAGCTTTCTTT. The rearrangement joins TRBV5-1 to TRBJ1-1; a possible D gene is TRBD1 (6 bases). V dropped 0 bases and J dropped 0 bases, with 15 bases sitting between them. Germline V gene data show CDR1 as SGHRS and CDR2 as YFSETQ. CDR3 length equals 17 residues.

V usage is TRBV5-6 and J usage is TRBJ2-5; the D gene is possibly TRBD1 (6 bases). The CDR3 runs to 14 residues. With 6 bases removed from V and 0 bases from J, the gap between germline ends came to 12 bases. The germline V gene encodes CDR1 SGHDT and CDR2 YYEEEE. In DNA, the CDR3 is TGTGCCAGCACCTCTAGGGGGTACCAAGAGACCCAGTACTTC. Its translation: CASTSRGYQETQYF. Using reference TRBV5-6 and TRBJ2-5 for the parts outside the CDR3, the full variable domain is DAGVTQSPTHLIKTRGQQVTLRCSPKSGHDTVSWYQQALGQGPQFIFQYYEEEERQRGNFPDRFSGHQFPNYSSELNVNALLLGDSALYLCASTSRGYQETQYFGPGTRLLVL.

V and J are TRBV9 and TRBJ2-7; maybe TRBD1 (6 bases). Germline-derived CDR1 and CDR2 are SGDLS and YYNGEE. This CDR3 spans 15 amino acids. V lost 4 bases and J 0 bases, leaving 14 bases between the germline ends. This chain's CDR3 is CASSPGGQTSYEQYF. The CDR3 DNA reads TGTGCCAGCAGCCCCGGAGGACAGACCTCCTACGAGCAGTACTTC.

The chain combines TRBV6-5 with TRBJ1-4; D is unclear. This CDR3 has 16 amino acids. CDR1 and CDR2 from the germline V gene are MNHEY and SVGAGI. V was pared by 2 bases and J by 4 bases, with 14 bases between. CDR3 nucleotides: TGTGCCAGCAGTTACAAGAGGGAAGGTTATAATGAAAAACTGTTTTTT. Translation: CASSYKREGYNEKLFF.

The chain combines TRBV6-5 with TRBJ2-7; D is ambiguous. There are 12 residues in the CDR3. Germline lookup yields CDR1 MNHEY and CDR2 SVGAGI. Trimming left V 7 bases short and J 2 bases short, with 9 bases between. The CDR3 DNA reads as TGTGCCAGCATGGGCGGAGCCTACGAGCAGTACTTC. Translated, it gives CASMGGAYEQYF.

This chain connects TRBV27 to TRBJ2-5, with a weak D call TRBD2 (5 bases). CDR3 length: 15 residues. The germline gives CDR1 MNHEY, CDR2 SMNVEV (reference sequence). Deletions cut 8 bases from V and 4 bases from J, with 20 bases between. The CDR3 DNA reads TGTGCCAGCTCCCTAGGGCCCGAGGGTAGAGAGACCCAGTACTTC. Its protein is CASSLGPEGRETQYF.

The chain uses TRBV7-9 and TRBJ2-1; D gene unclear. This CDR3 is 12 amino acids long. Looked up from germline, CDR1 is SEHNR and CDR2 is FQNEAQ (reference sequence). V was pared by 5 bases and J by 5 bases, with 7 bases between. For the CDR3, the DNA is TGTGCCAGCAGCCCAAGTCACAATGAGCAGTTCTTC. Amino acid sequence: CASSPSHNEQFF. The full variable domain, with the rest looked up from reference TRBV7-9 and TRBJ2-1, is DTGVSQNPRHKITKRGQNVTFRCDPISEHNRLYWYRQTLGQGPEFLTYFQNEAQLEKSRLLSDRFSAERPKGSFSTLEIQRTEQGDSAMYLCASSPSHNEQFFGPGTRLTVL.

V and J are TRBV7-7 and TRBJ2-3, with TRBD2 matching 11 bases. Trimming took 5 bases from V and 1 from J; bases not matched to a gene: 2. Germline V gene lookup returns CDR1 SSHAT and CDR2 FNYEAQ (reference sequence). The CDR3 has 15 amino acids. The CDR3 region has the DNA TGTGCCAGCAGCCCGACTAGCGGGGGCACAGATACGCAGTATTTT. It specifies CASSPTSGGTDTQYF.

The chain couples TRBV27 to TRBJ2-1; the match to TRBD2 covers 14 bases. The V segment lost 4 bases and the J segment 0 bases; nucleotides outside the gene matches: 5. The CDR3 is 18 amino acids. CDR1 MNHEY and CDR2 SMNVEV come from the germline V gene (reference sequence). CDR3 loop: CASSSGLAGVTSYNEQFF. In nucleotides, the CDR3 is TGTGCCAGCAGTTCGGGACTAGCGGGAGTGACCTCCTACAATGAGCAGTTCTTC.

The V and J genes are TRBV7-7 and TRBJ2-7, with D possibly matching TRBD2 (6 bases). CDR1 is SSHAT, CDR2 FNYEAQ, per germline (reference sequence). V was pared by 7 bases and J by 2 bases, with 21 bases between. This CDR3 has 16 residues. CDR3 nucleotide sequence: TGTGCCAGCACCTGGACGAAACCTAGCGCGGCCTACGAGCAGTACTTC. Residues: CASTWTKPSAAYEQYF.

The rearrangement links TRBV9 to TRBJ2-7, with unresolved D. Trimming removed 0 bases from V and 4 bases from J, with 2 bases in between. This CDR3 region has 11 residues. Germline assignment: CDR1 SGDLS and CDR2 YYNGEE. CDR3 DNA sequence: TGTGCCAGCAGCGTAGGGTACGAGCAGTACTTC. As protein: CASSVGYEQYF.

In this sample, this clone turned up a few times. The chain recombines TRBV7-9 with TRBJ2-1; D may correspond to TRBD1 or TRBD2 (5 bases each). V lost 3 bases to trimming and J lost 4 bases, with 10 bases between them. Germline lookup yields CDR1 SEHNR and CDR2 FQNEAQ (reference sequence). This CDR3 comprises 14 residues. The CDR3 nucleotides read TGTGCCAGCAGCTTTCCCGGGACGTACAATGAGCAGTTCTTC. It yields the protein CASSFPGTYNEQFF.

The chain couples TRBV27 to TRBJ2-7, with a weak D call TRBD1 (5 bases). The germline V and J ends were trimmed by 8 bases and 4 bases, with 6 bases remaining between them. CDR1 and CDR2 (germline): MNHEY, SMNVEV (reference sequence). CDR3 length: 10 residues. The CDR3 nucleotides read TGTGCCAGCGGGGCTTACGAGCAGTACTTC. This codes for CASGAYEQYF.

The chain uses TRBV7-9 and TRBJ2-2; no definite D call. The CDR3 covers 15 residues. Germline lookup yields CDR1 SEHNR and CDR2 FQNEAQ (reference sequence). V was trimmed by 2 bases and J by 2 bases, leaving 9 bases between them. The CDR3 is CASSLSWENTGELFF. CDR3 nucleotides: TGTGCCAGCAGCTTAAGCTGGGAAAACACCGGGGAGCTGTTTTTT. Full variable domain (rest looked up from reference TRBV7-9 and TRBJ2-2): DTGVSQNPRHKITKRGQNVTFRCDPISEHNRLYWYRQTLGQGPEFLTYFQNEAQLEKSRLLSDRFSAERPKGSFSTLEIQRTEQGDSAMYLCASSLSWENTGELFFGEGSRLTVL.

The CDR3 DNA reads as TGCGCCAGCAGCCAACGACAGGGTATGAACACTGAAGCTTTCTTT. Translating it yields CASSQRQGMNTEAFF. The chain links TRBV4-3 to TRBJ1-1, with 7 nucleotides matching TRBD1. V shed 2 bases and J 0 bases; nucleotides not matched to a gene: 3. Germline CDR1 and CDR2: LGHNA and YSLEER. The CDR3 covers 15 residues.

CDR3 amino acids: CASSQDMGQGVSTEAFF. Written as DNA, the CDR3 is TGCGCCAGCAGCCAAGATATGGGACAGGGGGTCAGCACTGAAGCTTTCTTT. The chain combines TRBV4-3 with TRBJ1-1; 11 nucleotides match TRBD1. The germline CDR1 and CDR2 sequences are LGHNA and YSLEER. This CDR3 is 17 amino acids long. Trimming at V came to 0 bases and at J to 4 bases, leaving 7 bases not matched to a gene.

The chain uses TRBV28 and TRBJ1-4; unclear D gene. The CDR3 consists of 15 residues. Germline V lookup: CDR1 MDHEN, CDR2 SYDVKM. V was trimmed by 10 bases and J by 10 bases, leaving 25 bases between them. As DNA, the CDR3 is TGTGCCACCTCCCTCTCGTACAGCATGAGGTCAAAACTGTTTTTT. It is translated as CATSLSYSMRSKLFF.

This chain joins TRBV7-9 and TRBJ2-5; unclear D gene. V was clipped by 5 bases and J by 5 bases, with 18 bases between them. The CDR3 length is 15 residues. The V gene's germline CDR1 is SEHNR and CDR2 FQNEAQ (reference sequence). CDR3 sequence reads: CASSHPLDRGETQYF. DNA for the CDR3: TGTGCCAGCAGCCACCCCCTGGACCGTGGCGAGACCCAGTACTTC.

The CDR3 protein is CASSLGTGTYEQYF. CDR3 DNA: TGTGCCAGCAGCTTGGGGACGGGAACCTACGAGCAGTACTTC. V and J are TRBV11-2 and TRBJ2-7, with D perhaps given as TRBD1 or TRBD2 (5 bases each). The CDR3 has 14 residues. Germline CDR1 reads SGHAT; CDR2 reads FQNNGV. V was shortened by 3 bases and J by 2 bases, with 11 bases between the two germline ends.

The V and J genes are TRBV27 and TRBJ2-7; 10 nucleotides line up with TRBD1. This CDR3 has 16 residues. Germline CDR1 and CDR2: MNHEY and SMNVEV (reference sequence). Unmatched junction bases numbered 7, after V lost 2 bases and J lost 3 bases. CDR3 sequence (DNA): TGTGCCAGCAGTTTAGAACTCGGGACAGGGGTCTACGAGCAGTACTTC. Translating gives CASSLELGTGVYEQYF.